A selection of T cell receptor beta chains follows, all from one sample in a study of cytotoxic CD8 clonotypes in ibrutinib-treated CLL. The table came from immunoSEQ multiplex PCR; TCRdb's copy has only in-frame clones and leaves some out. The table shows fewer than 70,000 clones, with about 65% occurring only once. The sequencing used PBMCs, collected after 12 months of ibrutinib treatment. These receptor sequences come from a human donor with chronic lymphocytic leukemia. Each CDR3 is given with its conserved first and last residue. The D gene is left open where the match is weak.

d_call j_call v_call cdr3_aa
TRBD1 TRBJ1-3 TRBV7-2 CASSQSRDRFGNTIYF
TRBD1 TRBJ1-2 TRBV5-4 CASSLGYRGIYGYTF
. TRBJ1-2 TRBV4-1 CASSLFGTHGYTF
. TRBJ2-7 TRBV6-1 CASSEAGGHYEQYF
. TRBJ2-2 TRBV6-1 CASTSQINTGELFF
. TRBJ2-1 TRBV29-1 CSVTSGGWQFF
TRBD1 TRBJ1-1 TRBV2 CASSGRDSYSEAFF
TRBD2 TRBJ2-3 TRBV11-2 CASSLGLGTDTQYF
. TRBJ1-3 TRBV18 CASSPPVGRPDTIYF
. TRBJ1-5 TRBV2 CASTPSAHQEPQHF
. TRBJ1-1 TRBV5-6 CASSFGGRGRSTEAFF
. TRBJ2-1 TRBV4-3 CASSQQDSPYNEQFF
. TRBJ1-1 TRBV2 CASSEANTEAFF
. TRBJ2-7 TRBV12-2 CASRLALTGVRYEQYF
. TRBJ2-2 TRBV11-2 CASSPSNTGELFF
TRBD2 TRBJ2-1 TRBV28 CASSQTRKRDSYNEQFF
. TRBJ2-7 TRBV5-1 CASSPGRTYEQYF
TRBD1 TRBJ2-1 TRBV7-2 CASSLGDRGPYNEQFF
. TRBJ2-7 TRBV29-1 CSGRGWDEQYF
. TRBJ2-7 TRBV5-1 CASSLVRGMVDEQYF
. TRBJ2-3 TRBV2 CASCEQGSTDTQYF
. TRBJ2-1 TRBV27 CASSKQGALVVNEQFF
. TRBJ2-5 TRBV7-9 CASSLPLMVQETQYF
TRBD1 TRBJ2-7 TRBV19 CASSRDRGFNEQYF
TRBD2 TRBJ2-7 TRBV5-4 CASSLGSGASGRTTYEQYF
TRBD2 TRBJ2-5 TRBV5-1 CASSVSGSSKTQYF
TRBD1 TRBJ2-1 TRBV7-8 CASSLATGRYNEQFF
. TRBJ1-2 TRBV4-2 CASSPSKSDSNYGYTF
TRBD1 TRBJ1-5 TRBV23-1 CASSRGPRQGANQPQHF
. TRBJ2-7 TRBV6-5 CASSYSVAEHYEQYF
TRBD1 TRBJ2-5 TRBV18 CASSPRAGTGVAETQYF
. TRBJ1-2 TRBV16 CASSQSGGTYGYTF
. TRBJ1-1 TRBV27 CASSLSKGSTTNEAFF